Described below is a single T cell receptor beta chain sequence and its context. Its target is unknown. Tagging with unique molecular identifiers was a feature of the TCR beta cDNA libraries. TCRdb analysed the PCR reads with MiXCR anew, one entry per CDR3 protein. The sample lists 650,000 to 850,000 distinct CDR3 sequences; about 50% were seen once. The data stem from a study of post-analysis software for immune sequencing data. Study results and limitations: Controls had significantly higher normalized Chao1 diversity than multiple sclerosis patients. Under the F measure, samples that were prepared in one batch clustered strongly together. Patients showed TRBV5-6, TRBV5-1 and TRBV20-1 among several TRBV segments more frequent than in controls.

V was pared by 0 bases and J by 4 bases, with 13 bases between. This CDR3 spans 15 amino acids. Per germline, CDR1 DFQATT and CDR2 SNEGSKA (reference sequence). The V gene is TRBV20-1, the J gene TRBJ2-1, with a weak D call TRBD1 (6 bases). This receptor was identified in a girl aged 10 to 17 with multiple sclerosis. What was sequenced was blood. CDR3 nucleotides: TGCAGTGCTAGAGATTTGGGGGCAATATACAATGAGCAGTTCTTC. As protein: CSARDLGAIYNEQFF.